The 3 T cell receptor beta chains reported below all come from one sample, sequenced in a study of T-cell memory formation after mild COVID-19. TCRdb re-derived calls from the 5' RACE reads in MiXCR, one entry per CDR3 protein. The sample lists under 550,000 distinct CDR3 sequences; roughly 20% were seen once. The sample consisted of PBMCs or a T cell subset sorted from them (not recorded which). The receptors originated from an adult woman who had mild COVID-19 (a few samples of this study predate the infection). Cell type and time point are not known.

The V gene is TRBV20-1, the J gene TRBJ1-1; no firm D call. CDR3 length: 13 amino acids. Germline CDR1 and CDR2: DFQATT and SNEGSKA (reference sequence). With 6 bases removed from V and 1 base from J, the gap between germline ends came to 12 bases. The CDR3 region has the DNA TGCAGTGCCAATAACGGAGGGAACACTGAAGCTTTCTTT. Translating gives CSANNGGNTEAFF.

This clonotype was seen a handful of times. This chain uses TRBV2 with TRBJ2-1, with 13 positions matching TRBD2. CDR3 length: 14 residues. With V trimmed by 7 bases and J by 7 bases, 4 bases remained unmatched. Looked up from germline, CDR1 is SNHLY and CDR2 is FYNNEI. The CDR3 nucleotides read TGTGCCAGCACTCGGACTAGCGGGAGTAATGAGCAGTTCTTC. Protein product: CASTRTSGSNEQFF. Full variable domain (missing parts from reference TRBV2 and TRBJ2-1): EPEVTQTPSHQVTQMGQEVILRCVPISNHLYFYWYRQILGQKVEFLVSFYNNEISEKSEIFDDQFSVERPDGSNFTLKIRSTKLEDSAMYFCASTRTSGSNEQFFGPGTRLTVL.

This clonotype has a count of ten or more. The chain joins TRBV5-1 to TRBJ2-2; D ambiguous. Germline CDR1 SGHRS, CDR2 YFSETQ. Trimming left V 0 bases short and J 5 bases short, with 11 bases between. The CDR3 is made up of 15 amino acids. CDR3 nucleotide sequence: TGCGCCAGCAGCTTGGATCCCCCCGGGACCGGGGAGCTGTTTTTT. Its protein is CASSLDPPGTGELFF.